The 2 T cell receptor beta chains below were found in one sample sequenced in a study of blood T cell repertoires in COVID-19. The data were produced by immunoSEQ multiplex PCR, yet TCRdb's version contains in-frame clones alone and is incomplete. The table lists roughly 430,000 clones, 88% of them singletons. Sequencing was done on a sample of PBMCs or T cells enriched from blood (not recorded which). The receptors were gathered from a middle-aged woman with acute COVID-19.

The chain has TRBV2 and TRBJ1-1, with TRBD1 matching 9 bases. The germline V gene encodes CDR1 SNHLY and CDR2 FYNNEI. V was pared by 5 bases and J by 10 bases, with 8 bases of the junction left unmatched. The CDR3 totals 13 residues. In DNA form, the CDR3 reads TGTGCCAGCAGTACCGACAGGGGGGGAGCAGCTTTCTTT. Protein sequence: CASSTDRGGAAFF.

This clone showed up just a few times. This chain connects TRBV24-1 to TRBJ1-5, with 7 bases fitting TRBD1. The CDR3 covers 15 residues. V lost 4 bases to trimming and J lost 3 bases; unmatched junction nucleotides: 5. Germline CDR1 KGHDR, CDR2 SFDVKD. CDR3 coding DNA: TGTGCCACCAGTGACTCCAGGGGGTCCAATCAGCCCCAGCATTTT. This encodes CATSDSRGSNQPQHF.